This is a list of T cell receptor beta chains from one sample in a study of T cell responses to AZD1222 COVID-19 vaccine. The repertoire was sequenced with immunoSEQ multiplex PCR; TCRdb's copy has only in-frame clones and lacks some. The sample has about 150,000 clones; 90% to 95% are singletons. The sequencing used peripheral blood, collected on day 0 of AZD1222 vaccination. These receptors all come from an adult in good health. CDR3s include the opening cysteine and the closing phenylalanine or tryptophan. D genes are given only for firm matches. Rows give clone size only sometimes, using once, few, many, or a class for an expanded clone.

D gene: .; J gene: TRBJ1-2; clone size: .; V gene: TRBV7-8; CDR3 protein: CASSFYSRDGTRAANYGYTF; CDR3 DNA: TGTGCCAGCAGCTTTTATTCCCGAGACGGGACAAGGGCCGCCAACTATGGCTACACCTTC
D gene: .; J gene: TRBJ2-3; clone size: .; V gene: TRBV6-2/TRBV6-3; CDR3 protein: CASSYSIGSGPDTQYF; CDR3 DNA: TGTGCCAGCAGTTACTCGATCGGTAGCGGACCAGATACGCAGTATTTT
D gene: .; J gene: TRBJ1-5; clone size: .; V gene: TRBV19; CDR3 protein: CASSPSKLGRKQPQHF; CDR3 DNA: TGTGCCAGTAGCCCCTCGAAGCTTGGTCGGAAACAGCCCCAGCATTTT
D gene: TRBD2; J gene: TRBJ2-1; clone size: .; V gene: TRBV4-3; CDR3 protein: CASSQDEVRELLVYNEQFF; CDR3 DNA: TGCGCCAGCAGCCAAGATGAGGTGCGGGAGCTATTGGTCTACAATGAGCAGTTCTTC
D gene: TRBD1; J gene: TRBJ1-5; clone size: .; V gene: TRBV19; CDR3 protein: CASSATGTGLGYSNQPQHF; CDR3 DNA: TGTGCCAGTAGTGCTACCGGGACAGGGTTGGGGTATAGCAATCAGCCCCAGCATTTT
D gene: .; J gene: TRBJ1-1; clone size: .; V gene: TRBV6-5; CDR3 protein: CASSYSPANTEAFF; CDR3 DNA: TGTGCCAGCAGTTACTCCCCAGCGAACACTGAAGCTTTCTTT
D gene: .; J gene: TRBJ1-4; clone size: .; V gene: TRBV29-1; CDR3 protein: CSVGVNEKLFF; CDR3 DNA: TGCAGCGTTGGGGTTAATGAAAAACTGTTTTTT
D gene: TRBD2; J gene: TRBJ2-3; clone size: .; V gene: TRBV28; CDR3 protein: CASSSSGDYTDTQYF; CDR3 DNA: TGTGCCAGCAGTTCTAGCGGGGACTACACAGATACGCAGTATTTT
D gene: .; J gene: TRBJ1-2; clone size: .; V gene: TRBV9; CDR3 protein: CASSGDGSNYGYTF; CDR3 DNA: TGTGCCAGCAGCGGGGACGGATCCAACTATGGCTACACCTTC
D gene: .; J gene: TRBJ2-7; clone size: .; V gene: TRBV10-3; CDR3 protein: CAISEEQSYEQYF; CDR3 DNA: TGTGCCATCAGTGAAGAACAGTCCTACGAGCAGTACTTC
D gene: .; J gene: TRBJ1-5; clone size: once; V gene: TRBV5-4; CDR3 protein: CASSKTGRRQPQHF; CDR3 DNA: TGTGCCAGCAGCAAGACGGGACGGCGGCAGCCCCAGCATTTT
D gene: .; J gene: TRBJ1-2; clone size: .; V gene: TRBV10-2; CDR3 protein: CASSESGIVDGYTF; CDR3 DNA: TGCGCCAGCAGTGAGTCCGGGATAGTAGATGGCTACACCTTC
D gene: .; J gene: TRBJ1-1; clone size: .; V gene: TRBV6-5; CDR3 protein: CASSPPGSLNTEAFF; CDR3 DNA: TGTGCCAGCAGTCCCCCAGGGTCCCTGAACACTGAAGCTTTCTTT
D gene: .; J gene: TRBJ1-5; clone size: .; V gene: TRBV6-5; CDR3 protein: CASSSGSDQPQHF; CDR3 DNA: TGTGCCAGCAGTTCAGGGTCTGACCAGCCCCAGCATTTT
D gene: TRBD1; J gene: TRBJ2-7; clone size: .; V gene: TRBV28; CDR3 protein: CASSFLTGPYEQYF; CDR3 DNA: TGTGCCAGCAGTTTCTTGACAGGGCCCTACGAGCAGTACTTC
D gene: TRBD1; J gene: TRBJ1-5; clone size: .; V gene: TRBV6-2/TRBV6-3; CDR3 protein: CASSYGKDRESNQPQHF; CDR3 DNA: TGTGCCAGCAGTTACGGAAAGGACAGGGAAAGCAATCAGCCCCAGCATTTT
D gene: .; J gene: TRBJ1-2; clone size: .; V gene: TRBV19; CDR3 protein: CASSIAHHGSFYGYTF; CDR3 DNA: TGTGCCAGTAGTATAGCCCACCATGGATCCTTCTATGGCTACACCTTC
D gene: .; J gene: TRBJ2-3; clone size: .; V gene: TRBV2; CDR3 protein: CASRGSTDTQYF; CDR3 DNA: TGTGCCAGCAGGGGATCCACAGATACGCAGTATTTT